The 27 T cell receptor beta chains presented below share a single source sample, sequenced in a study of T cell responses to AZD1222 COVID-19 vaccine. Assay used: immunoSEQ multiplex PCR; TCRdb lists only in-frame clones, some missing. The sample includes about 99,000 clones, roughly nine tenths seen only once; the top ten take about 41%. The starting material was peripheral blood, obtained on day 0 of AZD1222 vaccination. Source of these receptors: an adult in good health.

This clone was found once. The chain is built from TRBV6-5 and TRBJ2-1, with 11 bases matching TRBD2. The CDR3 has 16 residues. CDR1 and CDR2 from the germline V gene are MNHEY and SVGAGI. V was pared by 4 bases and J by 10 bases, with 12 bases of the junction left unmatched. CDR3 coding DNA: TGTGCCAGCAGTTCCACAGGGACTAGCGGACTCAGGGAGCAGTTCTTC. It yields the protein CASSSTGTSGLREQFF.

About this clone itself: At one end the junction does not follow the germline gene, possibly because of a read error. The rearrangement links TRBV6-5 to TRBJ1-1; 8 positions match TRBD1. The CDR3 is 15 residues long. Looked up from germline, CDR1 is MNHEY and CDR2 is SVGAGI. CDR3 sequence: CASSDSGQANTEAFF. As DNA, the CDR3 is TGTGCCAGCAGTGACTCGGGACAGGCGAACACTGAAGCTTTCTTT.

CDR3 loop: CASSQSITYEQYF. The CDR3 nucleotides are TGTGCCAGCAGCCAATCTATAACCTACGAGCAGTACTTC. The chain uses TRBV3-1 (or the pseudogene TRBV3-2) and TRBJ2-7; unclear D gene. The CDR3 loop spans 13 amino acids. Trimming removed 2 bases at V and 2 bases at J, with 7 bases between. CDR1 is LGHDT, CDR2 YNNKEL, per germline (reference sequence).

This chain links TRBV7-2 with TRBJ1-2; D is possibly TRBD1 (5 bases). This CDR3 comprises 12 residues. CDR1 is SGHTA, CDR2 FQGNSA, per germline. Trimming cost V 3 bases and J 6 bases, with 8 bases left between them. The DNA for the CDR3 is TGTGCCAGCAGCTTGACCAGGGATGGCTACACCTTC. Its protein product is CASSLTRDGYTF. Variable domain in full (rest from reference TRBV7-2 and TRBJ1-2): GAGVSQSPSNKVTEKGKDVELRCDPISGHTALYWYRQSLGQGLEFLIYFQGNSAPDKSGLPSDRFSAERTGGSVSTLTIQRTQQEDSAVYLCASSLTRDGYTFGSGTRLTVV.

The rearrangement links TRBV29-1 to TRBJ1-1, with D possibly matching TRBD1 (5 bases). CDR3 size: 10 residues. Trimming removed 6 bases at V and 6 bases at J, with 8 bases between. Per germline, CDR1 SQVTM and CDR2 ANQGSEA. Written as DNA, the CDR3 is TGCAGCGTCAGGGACGCTGAAGCTTTCTTT. It specifies CSVRDAEAFF.

The chain carries TRBV14 and TRBJ2-7; 8 positions agree with TRBD1. The CDR3 runs to 16 residues. The germline gives CDR1 SGHDN, CDR2 FVKESK. V lost 1 base to trimming and J lost 2 bases; unmatched junction nucleotides: 7. CDR3 residues: CASSQGGQARPYEQYF. In nucleotides, the CDR3 is TGTGCCAGCAGCCAAGGGGGACAGGCCCGCCCCTACGAGCAGTACTTC.

The V gene is TRBV3-1 (or the pseudogene TRBV3-2), the J gene TRBJ1-6; 7 nucleotides line up with TRBD1. Per the germline V gene, CDR1 is LGHDT and CDR2 is YNNKEL (reference sequence). The CDR3 is 14 residues long. V was pared by 5 bases and J by 6 bases, with 4 bases of the junction left unmatched. The CDR3 spells CASSGGQSNSPLHF. The CDR3 nucleotides read TGTGCCAGCAGCGGGGGACAGTCTAATTCACCCCTCCACTTT.

This chain connects TRBV5-1 to TRBJ2-7; D is undetermined. V lost 5 bases and J 0 bases, leaving 21 bases between the germline ends. The CDR3 contains 17 residues. Germline CDR1 and CDR2: SGHRS and YFSETQ. This CDR3 is CASRPGRPRDSSYEQYF. CDR3 DNA: TGCGCCAGCAGACCCGGACGGCCCCGTGATAGCTCCTACGAGCAGTACTTC.

The chain uses TRBV6-5 and TRBJ2-3; 8 bases are a match to TRBD1. The CDR3 consists of 14 residues. CDR1 is MNHEY and CDR2 is SVGAGI in the germline V gene. V shed 4 bases and J 4 bases; nucleotides not matched to a gene: 4. This chain's CDR3 is CASSWTGQSDTQYF. DNA of the CDR3: TGTGCCAGCAGTTGGACAGGGCAGTCAGATACGCAGTATTTT.

The chain employs TRBV19 and TRBJ2-1; 8 nucleotides line up with TRBD2. The CDR3 has 14 residues. Losses at the gene ends were 5 bases for V and 9 bases for J; bases not matched to a gene: 9. The germline gives CDR1 LNHDA, CDR2 SQIVND (reference sequence). For the CDR3, the DNA is TGTGCCAGTAGTCTACGGGAGGGAAGGGTTGAGCAGTTCTTC. This gives the protein CASSLREGRVEQFF.

The chain combines TRBV6-5 with TRBJ1-5; D may be TRBD1 (5 bases). Germline V gene sequence: CDR1 MNHEY, CDR2 SVGAGI. V lost 4 bases to trimming and J lost 9 bases, with 7 bases between them. The CDR3 is 11 amino acids. The DNA of the CDR3 is TGTGCCAGCAGTTCCGGGGGGCCCCAGCATTTT. Translating gives CASSSGGPQHF.

The V gene is TRBV6-5, the J gene TRBJ1-4; 9 bases line up with TRBD1. V was pared by 6 bases and J by 8 bases, with 4 bases of the junction left unmatched. The CDR3 is 13 amino acids. Germline V lookup: CDR1 MNHEY, CDR2 SVGAGI. DNA of the CDR3: TGTGCCAGCAGCAGGGACAGGGACGAAAAACTGTTTTTT. Amino acid sequence: CASSRDRDEKLFF.

The chain uses TRBV9 and TRBJ1-1, with D possibly being TRBD1 (5 bases). Trimming removed 0 bases from V and 1 base from J, with 16 bases in between. The CDR3 extends over 17 amino acids. Per the germline V gene, CDR1 is SGDLS and CDR2 is YYNGEE. CDR3 amino acids: CASSVAWGREGNTEAFF. As DNA, the CDR3 is TGTGCCAGCAGCGTAGCGTGGGGGAGGGAGGGGAACACTGAAGCTTTCTTT.

A single count supports this clone. The V and J genes are TRBV16 and TRBJ1-5; no clear D gene. The CDR3 totals 13 residues. Germline V gene data show CDR1 as KGHSY and CDR2 as FQNENV. Trimming stripped 4 bases from V and 5 bases from J, with 9 bases between. The CDR3 protein is CASSRGSHQPQHF. For the CDR3, the DNA is TGTGCCAGCAGCCGAGGGAGTCATCAGCCCCAGCATTTT.

The V call is TRBV24-1, the J call TRBJ2-5, with TRBD1 matching over 7 bases. Germline values: CDR1 KGHDR, CDR2 SFDVKD. This CDR3 is 16 amino acids long. Trimming took 6 bases from V and 3 from J; bases not matched to a gene: 12. The CDR3 loop is CATSITGQVEKETQYF. In DNA form, the CDR3 reads TGTGCCACCAGTATAACCGGACAGGTTGAAAAAGAGACCCAGTACTTC.

A single count supports this clone. The genes are TRBV4-3 and TRBJ2-1, with 7 positions matching TRBD2. J gave up 11 bases and V 0 bases, and 4 bases lay outside the gene matches. This CDR3 is 13 amino acids long. From germline, CDR1 is LGHNA and CDR2 YSLEER. The CDR3 spells CASSQESGGKQFF. The CDR3 bases are TGCGCCAGCAGCCAAGAATCGGGGGGAAAGCAGTTCTTC.

V is TRBV27 and J is TRBJ1-1; TRBD1 is a possible D gene (5 bases). V was cut by 0 bases and J by 3 bases, with 11 bases left in between. Germline values: CDR1 MNHEY, CDR2 SMNVEV (reference sequence). The length of the CDR3 is 15 residues. The CDR3, as DNA: TGTGCCAGCAGTTTATCGGTAACGGGGCACACTGAAGCTTTCTTT. As protein: CASSLSVTGHTEAFF.

The chain employs TRBV4-3 and TRBJ1-1; 10 bases are shared with TRBD1. Germline assignment: CDR1 LGHNA and CDR2 YSLEER. The CDR3 sequence is 16 residues long. V lost 5 bases and J lost 1; bases outside the gene matches: 7. CDR3 in amino acids: CASSSRQGAGNTEAFF. The CDR3 DNA reads TGCGCCAGCAGCTCCCGACAGGGGGCGGGGAACACTGAAGCTTTCTTT.

The genes are TRBV7-9 and TRBJ2-7, with D perhaps matching TRBD1 or TRBD2 (7 bases each). The V gene lost 5 bases and the J gene lost 4 bases, with 18 bases spanning the gap. CDR1 and CDR2 from the germline V gene are SEHNR and FQNEAQ (reference sequence). The CDR3 spans 15 residues. The CDR3 loop reads CASSGQGGARYEQYF. CDR3 sequence (DNA): TGTGCCAGCAGCGGCCAGGGGGGGGCGAGATACGAGCAGTACTTC.

The chain is built from TRBV19 and TRBJ2-7; D could derive from TRBD1 or TRBD2 (5 bases each). The CDR3 is 13 residues long. CDR1 and CDR2 (germline): LNHDA, SQIVND (reference sequence). Between the trimmed V and J ends, which lost 4 bases and 4 bases, there was a span of 11 bases. The CDR3 protein is CASSKDSGYEQYF. In DNA, the CDR3 is TGTGCCAGTAGTAAAGACAGCGGATACGAGCAGTACTTC.

This chain links TRBV10-3 with TRBJ1-2; maybe TRBD1 (6 bases). The V gene lost 6 bases and the J gene lost 3 bases, with 20 bases spanning the gap. Germline V lookup: CDR1 ENHRY, CDR2 SYGVKD. CDR3 length: 16 residues. The CDR3 DNA follows: TGTGCCATCAGGGGCCAGCAGGGGTGGGGCGACTATGGCTACACCTTC. Translating gives CAIRGQQGWGDYGYTF.

The CDR3: CASSVGPDAGNEQYF. Here the CDR3 DNA reads TGTGCCAGCAGCGTAGGTCCCGACGCAGGGAACGAGCAGTACTTC. The chain carries TRBV9 and TRBJ2-7; a weak D match, TRBD1 (5 bases). Germline V gene data show CDR1 as SGDLS and CDR2 as YYNGEE. This CDR3 spans 15 amino acids. V lost 0 bases and J 5 bases, leaving 15 bases between the germline ends.

The chain is built from TRBV5-1 and TRBJ2-3; 10 bases align to TRBD1. The CDR3 length is 13 residues. Germline V CDR1 and CDR2: SGHRS, YFSETQ. V was pared by 7 bases and J by 4 bases, with 3 bases of the junction left unmatched. CDR3 residues: CASGQGVPDTQYF. CDR3 DNA sequence: TGCGCCAGCGGACAGGGGGTACCAGATACGCAGTATTTT.

The chain uses TRBV10-3 and TRBJ2-1, with 8 bases aligning to TRBD1. In germline, CDR1 is ENHRY, CDR2 SYGVKD. This CDR3 region has 15 residues. Unmatched junction bases numbered 14, after V lost 6 bases and J lost 10 bases. The CDR3 region has the DNA TGTGCCATCAGCGCTGGGACAGGAGCCTTGACCGAGCAGTTCTTC. Its translation is CAISAGTGALTEQFF.

In this sample, this clone turned up many times. The chain is built from TRBV7-2 and TRBJ1-5; D possibly corresponds to TRBD1 (5 bases). Germline lookup yields CDR1 SGHTA and CDR2 FQGNSA. This CDR3 has 15 residues. V gave up 5 bases and J gave up 4 bases, with 15 bases separating them. CDR3 in amino acids: CASSGLWGSNQPQHF. CDR3 coding DNA: TGTGCCAGCAGCGGGTTGTGGGGGTCGAATCAGCCCCAGCATTTT.

The chain's CDR3 is CASSEAGSQEKLFF. The CDR3 nucleotides are TGTGCCAGCAGTGAGGCTGGGTCCCAGGAAAAACTGTTTTTT. The gene calls are TRBV25-1 and TRBJ1-4; D not resolved. Trimming took 3 bases from V and 8 from J, leaving 13 bases between them. The length of the CDR3 is 14 residues. The germline V gene encodes CDR1 MGHDK and CDR2 SYGVNS.

The chain has TRBV7-3 and TRBJ2-7, with D maybe TRBD2 (5 bases). Trimming left V 5 bases short and J 4 bases short, with 12 bases between. CDR1 and CDR2 from the germline V gene are SGHTA and FQGTGA. The CDR3 loop spans 13 amino acids. Written as DNA, the CDR3 is TGTGCCAGCAGCGTCGGACTGCAATACGAGCAGTACTTC. Translation: CASSVGLQYEQYF.